This is a list of T cell receptor beta chains from one sample in a study of T-cell reconstitution after alpha-beta-depleted transplantation in children. In TCRdb, the PCR reads were re-called with MiXCR into one record per CDR3 protein. The repertoire holds some 500,000 distinct CDR3 sequences, with approximately 32% as singletons. Sequencing used PBMCs from the stem cell graft donor, obtained from the stem cell graft. These receptors were obtained from a human donor who donated a stem cell graft to a child with aplastic anemia. The CDR3 runs from the conserved cysteine through the conserved F or W. Each record gives: clone size, V gene, CDR3 protein. Only part of the rows carry a size: once, few, many, or a class if the clone is expanded.

clone size: few; V gene: TRBV12-3/TRBV12-4; CDR3 protein: CASSRQSLSTEAFF
clone size: NA; V gene: TRBV9; CDR3 protein: CASSVRTNYGYTF
clone size: few; V gene: TRBV29-1; CDR3 protein: CSVGQGAGEQYF
clone size: few; V gene: TRBV3-1; CDR3 protein: CASSQDAGGGYTF
clone size: NA; V gene: TRBV29-1; CDR3 protein: CSVEGRGSNTEAFF
clone size: few; V gene: TRBV7-2; CDR3 protein: CASSLGGLAVRETQYF
clone size: few; V gene: TRBV11-2; CDR3 protein: CASSLRALAGGPSNEQYF
clone size: NA; V gene: TRBV4-2; CDR3 protein: CASSQVLRGTDTQYF
clone size: few; V gene: TRBV19; CDR3 protein: CASSITGGGETQYF
clone size: NA; V gene: TRBV3-1; CDR3 protein: CASSQDQVGGELFF
clone size: NA; V gene: TRBV7-2; CDR3 protein: CASSFYSGGSTDTQYF
clone size: NA; V gene: TRBV20-1; CDR3 protein: CSARGQGNSPLHF
clone size: few; V gene: TRBV20-1; CDR3 protein: CSASSPSIDEQFF
clone size: few; V gene: TRBV24-1; CDR3 protein: CATSDPIDVEYNEQFF
clone size: few; V gene: TRBV29-1; CDR3 protein: CSVELVGGEGGPSDTQYF
clone size: few; V gene: TRBV12-3/TRBV12-4; CDR3 protein: CASSSNNKYEQFF
clone size: NA; V gene: TRBV5-6; CDR3 protein: CASSPGLTGGRNEQYF
clone size: NA; V gene: TRBV7-9; CDR3 protein: CASSPFRTGDRYEKLFF
clone size: NA; V gene: TRBV25-1; CDR3 protein: CASSQPRPNTGELFF
clone size: few; V gene: TRBV18; CDR3 protein: CASSPLGTGEEKLFF
clone size: few; V gene: TRBV7-2; CDR3 protein: CASRKTGIDQPQHF
clone size: NA; V gene: TRBV7-6; CDR3 protein: CASSLVGLAGGPVEQFF
clone size: NA; V gene: TRBV7-8; CDR3 protein: CASSFGGARADTQYF
clone size: NA; V gene: TRBV12-3/TRBV12-4; CDR3 protein: CASSLTGQGYQPQHF
clone size: NA; V gene: TRBV7-3; CDR3 protein: CASSLRFRSSGNTIYF
clone size: few; V gene: TRBV29-1; CDR3 protein: CSVGGQVYNEQFF
clone size: NA; V gene: TRBV20-1; CDR3 protein: CSADRQETQYF
clone size: few; V gene: TRBV29-1; CDR3 protein: CSVEGLAGALSYNEQFF
clone size: few; V gene: TRBV29-1; CDR3 protein: CSVEQGGFSDTQYF
clone size: few; V gene: TRBV5-6; CDR3 protein: CASSLTAGGRPGELFF
clone size: NA; V gene: TRBV12-3/TRBV12-4; CDR3 protein: CASSLTGGANQPQHF
clone size: NA; V gene: TRBV5-1; CDR3 protein: CASSPGSVVDTDTQYF
clone size: few; V gene: TRBV9; CDR3 protein: CASSPLGPSSYNEQFF
clone size: NA; V gene: TRBV20-1; CDR3 protein: CSVAHTSGRFDTGELFF
clone size: few; V gene: TRBV29-1; CDR3 protein: CSVAPQGSSYGYTF
clone size: NA; V gene: TRBV29-1; CDR3 protein: CSVDGVSDTQYF
clone size: NA; V gene: TRBV11-2; CDR3 protein: CASREGLAGGPSGANVLTF
clone size: NA; V gene: TRBV2; CDR3 protein: CASTAQYF
clone size: few; V gene: TRBV7-9; CDR3 protein: CASSLGLNSGYTF
clone size: NA; V gene: TRBV7-2; CDR3 protein: CASSELAGEVHTQYF
clone size: NA; V gene: TRBV5-1; CDR3 protein: CASSFVRADTYEQYF
clone size: NA; V gene: TRBV18; CDR3 protein: CATLRGRGSYEQYF
clone size: NA; V gene: TRBV30; CDR3 protein: CAWSHPPGEAFF
clone size: once; V gene: TRBV7-2; CDR3 protein: CASSLAGGVRETQYF
clone size: many; V gene: TRBV20-1; CDR3 protein: CSASRSTGELFF
clone size: NA; V gene: TRBV4-3; CDR3 protein: CASSQDGAGGPHTGELFF
clone size: NA; V gene: TRBV9; CDR3 protein: CASSVRDRVITEAFF
clone size: few; V gene: TRBV4-3; CDR3 protein: CASSQVLAAYNEQFF
clone size: many; V gene: TRBV12-3/TRBV12-4; CDR3 protein: CASRRGGNQPQHF
clone size: once; V gene: TRBV7-8; CDR3 protein: CASTLGTPREKLFF
clone size: NA; V gene: TRBV20-1; CDR3 protein: CSARVELAGGGAYNEQFF
clone size: NA; V gene: TRBV20-1; CDR3 protein: CSAYATSGLSYEQYF
clone size: NA; V gene: TRBV5-1; CDR3 protein: CASSLGSSGSGEQFF
clone size: few; V gene: TRBV6-2/TRBV6-3; CDR3 protein: CASSSLTGSWDTQYF
clone size: NA; V gene: TRBV2; CDR3 protein: CASTNKNTGELFF